This T cell receptor (beta chain) was sequenced for a study of blood T cell repertoires in COVID-19. V gave up 8 bases and J gave up 0 bases, with 8 bases separating them. The V gene's germline CDR1 is MNHEY and CDR2 SVGAGI. This CDR3 comprises 13 residues. In the original workflow: Researchers report that nucleated cell counts were estimated from reference gene primer amplification. Here immunoSEQ multiplex PCR was the method, and the copy in TCRdb shows in-frame clones only, minus some. Clone size and the V and J calls come from that table; the DNA yielded D and trimming. The top ten hold about 10% of the sample, which has tens of thousands of clones, over 65% seen once.

The origin of this receptor is a human donor in a cohort sampled during active COVID-19. The chain carries TRBV6-5 and TRBJ1-5; tentatively, D is TRBD1 (6 bases). What was sequenced was peripheral blood. The CDR3 bases are TGTGCCAGCGGGACATATAGCAATCAGCCCCAGCATTTT. Amino acids: CASGTYSNQPQHF.